These T cell receptor beta chains were read from a single sample in a study of CD8 T cells in ankylosing spondylitis. A single record per CDR3 protein comes from TCRdb applying MiXCR to the 5' RACE reads. There are around 280,000 distinct CDR3 sequences in the sample; about 20% occur only once, and 7.8% lies in the top ten. The specimen was blood, either unsorted or a sorted T cell fraction (not recorded which). These receptors originate from a male donor with ankylosing spondylitis or in good health (not recorded which). CDR3s include the opening cysteine and the closing phenylalanine or tryptophan. D genes are given only for firm matches. Only part of the rows carry a size: once, few, many, or a class if the clone is expanded.

d_call	j_call	v_call	clone_size	cdr3_aa
-	TRBJ2-3	TRBV5-1	few	CASSLGQSSDTQYF
-	TRBJ2-3	TRBV18	-	CASSPLTGSSEDTQYF
-	TRBJ2-2	TRBV12-3/TRBV12-4	few	CASSVDGPGELFF
-	TRBJ2-5	TRBV7-2	few	CASSPHREETQYF
-	TRBJ1-6	TRBV15	-	CATSRDWAGDSPLHF
-	TRBJ2-5	TRBV20-1	few	CSASPSERRGETQYF
TRBD1	TRBJ1-6	TRBV29-1	-	CSVRTGGISPLHF
-	TRBJ1-4	TRBV6-1	-	CASSRLGANGKLFF
-	TRBJ2-2	TRBV11-2	-	CASSSRTTRDNTGELFF
-	TRBJ1-4	TRBV5-1	-	CASSLVGGAEKLFF
-	TRBJ1-5	TRBV15	few	CATSRVTASNQPQHF
TRBD2	TRBJ2-2	TRBV11-2	-	CASSRTSGIAAGELFF
-	TRBJ2-2	TRBV5-1	few	CASSTDTGELFF
-	TRBJ2-2	TRBV29-1	many	CSVGRLYTGELFF
-	TRBJ1-5	TRBV7-2	-	CASSLAFSQPQHF
TRBD1	TRBJ1-1	TRBV6-5	-	CASSYHPGTGRPEAFF
-	TRBJ1-6	TRBV7-3	-	CASSLTGEGSPLHF
-	TRBJ1-1	TRBV5-1	few	CASSLPGGVTEAFF
-	TRBJ2-1	TRBV12-3/TRBV12-4	many	CASSLDPPPPQFF
TRBD2	TRBJ2-1	TRBV6-1	few	CASSRLAGGRNEQFF
-	TRBJ1-5	TRBV7-6	-	CASSRWNQPQHF
-	TRBJ1-1	TRBV29-1	many	CSVGEGRVDEAFF
-	TRBJ1-1	TRBV6-5	-	CASSYSRGGTEAFF
-	TRBJ2-1	TRBV20-1	-	CSAGNGALGNEQFF
TRBD1	TRBJ2-5	TRBV20-1	-	CSAWDRGQETQYF
-	TRBJ2-5	TRBV20-1	many	CSARVGLGVQETQYF
TRBD2	TRBJ2-1	TRBV28	few	CASVGGGFYNEQFF
-	TRBJ2-1	TRBV24-1	few	CATSDSGRGGDFGNEQFF
-	TRBJ2-5	TRBV5-1	few	CASSPGLSQETQYF
-	TRBJ2-3	TRBV7-3	many	CASSRDTTDTQYF
-	TRBJ2-4	TRBV5-1	-	CASSVDWGIQYF
TRBD2	TRBJ2-1	TRBV9	-	CASSVAPGGALNELFF
TRBD1	TRBJ2-3	TRBV5-1	-	CASSLPTGVPDTQYF
-	TRBJ2-3	TRBV12-3/TRBV12-4	few	CASTQRSGPADTQYF
-	TRBJ1-5	TRBV6-5	-	CASSYESPRHGGSNQPQHF
TRBD1	TRBJ1-4	TRBV2	few	CASSLAGTENEKLFF
TRBD2	TRBJ2-1	TRBV20-1	many	CSATSSGGYNEQFF
TRBD2	TRBJ2-1	TRBV11-2	few	CASSSSQGRGGLNEQFF
TRBD2	TRBJ2-5	TRBV2	-	CASRATSSETQYF
-	TRBJ1-2	TRBV5-5	-	CASSLASLGGSGYTF
-	TRBJ2-3	TRBV5-1	few	CASSLAEADTQYF
-	TRBJ2-3	TRBV12-3/TRBV12-4	few	CASSTWGGADTQYF
-	TRBJ1-5	TRBV29-1	few	CSAVQGFSNQPQHF
-	TRBJ2-3	TRBV12-3/TRBV12-4	-	CASAGADTQYF
TRBD2	TRBJ2-5	TRBV2	few	CASRSGTSGGDYQETQYF
-	TRBJ2-3	TRBV5-6	few	CASSWDSTDTQYF
-	TRBJ2-5	TRBV5-5	-	CASSLSGVGAETQYF
TRBD1	TRBJ1-4	TRBV20-1	-	CSASRQGAGEKLFF
-	TRBJ2-3	TRBV5-1	-	CASSLVTASTDTQYF
-	TRBJ2-3	TRBV14	-	CASSQESPSTDTQYF